This T cell receptor (beta chain) was found in a study of blood T cell repertoires in COVID-19. Study summary: Sources were T cells, B-cell-depleted T cells, or PBMCs; the material itself was cDNA or gDNA.

Methods used by the authors: Amplification of reference gene primers provided the estimated nucleated cell counts. The data were produced by immunoSEQ multiplex PCR, yet TCRdb's version contains in-frame clones alone and is incomplete. That table gives V, J and clone size, and the DNA gave D and trimming. The repertoire holds around 60,000 clones, with 80% to 85% as singletons. The Seattle patients joined while their infection was active and were tracked longitudinally afterward. Germline V gives CDR1 LNHDA, CDR2 SQIVND (reference sequence). Trimming cost V 3 bases and J 10 bases, with 13 bases left between them. The CDR3 length is 14 residues.

The sequence derives from a young man with COVID-19, enrolled during active disease. V gene TRBV19 combines with J gene TRBJ1-6; TRBD1 is a possible D gene (6 bases). The sequenced sample was peripheral blood. The CDR3 DNA reads TGTGCCAGTAGTATTATCAGGGGCGGCTCACCCCTCCACTTT. Translated: CASSIIRGGSPLHF. Full variable domain (remainder filled in from reference TRBV19 and TRBJ1-6): DGGITQSPKYLFRKEGQNVTLSCEQNLNHDAMYWYRQDPGQGLRLIYYSQIVNDFQKGDIAEGYSVSREKKESFPLTVTSAQKNPTAFYLCASSIIRGGSPLHFGNGTRLTVT.